This T cell receptor beta chain was identified in a study of PD-1 blockade in classical Hodgkin lymphoma. General study results and limits: Reports indicated that newly diagnosed patients had lower baseline TCR diversity than healthy donors did.

Trimming removed 5 bases from V and 5 bases from J, with 15 bases in between. The CDR3 runs to 14 residues. Germline CDR1 reads LNHDA; CDR2 reads SQIVND (reference sequence). The data were produced by immunoSEQ multiplex PCR, yet TCRdb's version contains in-frame clones alone and is incomplete. The sample shows approximately 26,000 clones, approximately 80% of them seen only once. Brentuximab vedotin exposure varied among the patients, all of whom had relapsed after autologous stem cell transplantation. Points on this clone: Its matching antigen is unknown.

V gene TRBV19 combines with J gene TRBJ2-5, with D possibly matching TRBD2 (5 bases). Sequenced here: peripheral blood mononuclear cells (PBMCs), sampled before the second cycle of nivolumab. The TCR comes from a human donor with classical Hodgkin lymphoma. CDR3 region: CASSLISSTETQYF. The CDR3 DNA is TGTGCCAGTAGTTTAATTTCTAGCACGGAGACCCAGTACTTC.